Presented here are 9 T cell receptor beta chains from one specimen sequenced in a study of shared clonotypes between healthy human individuals. TCRdb's copy holds only in-frame clones and misses some; the assay was immunoSEQ multiplex PCR. The sample consists of over 2 million clones, around 96% of them appearing once. Positive CCR7 selection of CD45RO-negative cells yielded the naive CD8 cells, and terminally differentiated effector memory CD45RA+ cells were excluded. The sequencing input was naive CD8+ T cells sorted from blood. The receptors shown here come from a young man in good health.

The gene calls are TRBV30 and TRBJ2-7, with TRBD2 identical over 9 bases. After removal of 0 bases from V and 3 bases from J, the junction contained 6 bases not matched to a gene. Germline V gene sequence: CDR1 GTSNPN, CDR2 SVGIG (reference sequence). This CDR3 has 15 residues. The CDR3 spells CAWSVFGLASYEQYF. CDR3 DNA: TGTGCCTGGAGTGTGTTCGGACTAGCGAGCTACGAGCAGTACTTC.

For this clone: The sample has other DNA sequences that encode this CDR3 too. The chain links TRBV5-4 to TRBJ2-7, with 9 bases identical to TRBD1. The ends lost 5 bases at V and 3 bases at J; junction bases unmatched: 3. The CDR3 runs to 13 residues. Germline V gene data show CDR1 as SGHNT and CDR2 as YYREEE (reference sequence). The CDR3 sequence: CASSSGQGYEQYF. CDR3 bases: TGTGCCAGCAGTTCGGGACAGGGCTACGAGCAGTACTTC.

This sequence joins TRBV30 and TRBJ2-1; 11 nucleotides agree with TRBD1. V shed 1 base and J 8 bases; nucleotides not matched to a gene: 4. Germline-derived CDR1 and CDR2 are GTSNPN and SVGIG (reference sequence). This CDR3 region has 14 residues. CDR3 DNA: TGTGCCTGGAGTGAGGGACAGGGGGTCGATGAGCAGTTCTTC. It translates to CAWSEGQGVDEQFF.

This chain joins TRBV5-1 and TRBJ2-7; D may be TRBD1 (6 bases). V was clipped by 7 bases and J by 3 bases, with 17 bases between them. The V gene's germline CDR1 is SGHRS and CDR2 YFSETQ. The CDR3 consists of 14 residues. The CDR3 region is CASPTGKTLYEQYF. The CDR3 DNA reads TGCGCCAGCCCGACAGGAAAAACCCTCTACGAGCAGTACTTC.

The chain couples TRBV5-1 to TRBJ1-5; tentatively, D is TRBD1 (5 bases). The V gene's germline CDR1 is SGHRS and CDR2 YFSETQ. There are 14 residues in the CDR3. The germline V and J ends were trimmed by 2 bases and 7 bases, with 13 bases remaining between them. The CDR3 sequence: CASSFGGVGQPQHF. DNA for the CDR3: TGCGCCAGCAGCTTTGGGGGGGTAGGACAGCCCCAGCATTTT. Full variable domain (missing parts from reference TRBV5-1 and TRBJ1-5): KAGVTQTPRYLIKTRGQQVTLSCSPISGHRSVSWYQQTPGQGLQFLFEYFSETQRNKGNFPGRFSGRQFSNSRSEMNVSTLELGDSALYLCASSFGGVGQPQHFGDGTRLSIL.

The chain has TRBV28 and TRBJ2-3, with D tentatively TRBD2 (6 bases). Deletions cut 4 bases from V and 3 bases from J, with 8 bases between. The germline CDR1 and CDR2 sequences are MDHEN and SYDVKM. The CDR3 has 13 residues. The DNA for the CDR3 is TGTGCCAGCAGTTCTGCGGGGACAGATACGCAGTATTTT. It specifies CASSSAGTDTQYF.

The chain combines TRBV11-1 with TRBJ2-1; tentative D call: TRBD2 (6 bases). Germline CDR1 and CDR2: SGHAT and FQDESV (reference sequence). This CDR3 comprises 15 residues. The germline V and J ends were trimmed by 5 bases and 0 bases, with 11 bases remaining between them. This CDR3 is CASSTDGSSYNEQFF. CDR3 nucleotides: TGTGCCAGCAGCACCGACGGGAGCTCCTACAATGAGCAGTTCTTC.

This clone has a single count. The J gene is TRBJ2-1, the V gene TRBV28; 11 bases agree with TRBD2. The J segment lost 7 bases and the V segment lost 6 bases, leaving 5 bases of the junction unmatched. Looked up from germline, CDR1 is MDHEN and CDR2 is SYDVKM. CDR3 length: 14 amino acids. In DNA, the CDR3 is TGTGCCAGCAGCCAACTAGCGGGAGAGAATGAGCAGTTCTTC. Amino acids: CASSQLAGENEQFF.

The V and J genes are TRBV6-1 and TRBJ1-5; D remains ambiguous. This CDR3 is 16 amino acids long. Per germline, CDR1 MNHNS and CDR2 SASEGT. The V end was cut by 0 bases, the J end by 5 bases, with 14 bases between. CDR3 protein: CASSEAGWQTYQPQHF. Written as DNA, the CDR3 is TGTGCCAGCAGTGAAGCGGGGTGGCAGACCTATCAGCCCCAGCATTTT.